This T cell receptor (beta chain) appears in the sequencing data of a study of PD-1 blockade in classical Hodgkin lymphoma. Notes on the study in general: TCR diversity at baseline was reported to be reduced in newly diagnosed patients relative to healthy donors. Repertoire differences lack defined causes, possibly disease activity or prior therapy.

Libraries were prepared by immunoSEQ multiplex PCR; TCRdb keeps only in-frame clonotypes and omits some of them. The profile shows roughly 15,000 clones, about 90% of them singletons. Details on this clone: Its antigen is not identified.

Time point given: newly diagnosed, previously untreated cHL patient sample. Magnetic negative selection of thawed PBMCs was the method by which CD4+ T cells were purified. A comparison was provided by newly diagnosed, untreated classical Hodgkin lymphoma PBMCs. Input material: CD4+ T cells from blood. The origin of this receptor is a human donor with classical Hodgkin lymphoma.

This CDR3 reads CASSESDQAYEQYF. Here the CDR3 DNA reads TGTGCCAGCAGTGAATCGGACCAAGCCTACGAGCAGTACTTC. This chain connects TRBV25-1 to TRBJ2-7; the D is unclear. Germline CDR1 and CDR2: MGHDK and SYGVNS. Trimming shortened V by 1 base and J by 2 bases, and 9 bases separated the two germline ends. This CDR3 has 14 residues.